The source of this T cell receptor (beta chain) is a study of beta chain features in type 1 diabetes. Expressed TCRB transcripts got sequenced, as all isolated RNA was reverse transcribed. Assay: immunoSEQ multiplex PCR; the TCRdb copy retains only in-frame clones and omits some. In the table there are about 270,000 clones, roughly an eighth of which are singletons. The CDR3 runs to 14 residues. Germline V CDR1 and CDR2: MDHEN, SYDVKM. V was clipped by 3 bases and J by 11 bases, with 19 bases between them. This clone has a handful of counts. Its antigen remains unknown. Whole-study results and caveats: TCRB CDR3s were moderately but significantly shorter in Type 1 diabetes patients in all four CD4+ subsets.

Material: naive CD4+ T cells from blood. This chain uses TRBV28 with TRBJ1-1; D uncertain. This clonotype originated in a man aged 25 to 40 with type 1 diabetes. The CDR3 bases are TGTGCCAGCAGTTTTTACGAGTACGGAAGGCGGGCTTTCTTT. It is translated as CASSFYEYGRRAFF.